Given below is one TCR beta chain in context. Its target is not known. This specimen belongs to a study of OX40 agonist ivuxolimab in advanced cancers. Study-wide background: Dose-escalation patients suffered from hepatocellular carcinoma, melanoma, renal cell or head and neck cancer.

Produced via immunoSEQ multiplex PCR; TCRdb's table is partial and in-frame only. The sample includes 60,000 to 80,000 clones, 80% to 90% of them seen just once. General study results and limits: Partial responders receiving 0.1-3.0 mg/kg showed among the lowest clonal expansion.

The length of the CDR3 is 14 residues. Per the germline V gene, CDR1 is SGHNT and CDR2 is YENEEA. V dropped 5 bases and J dropped 2 bases, with 11 bases sitting between them. Sequences were derived from CD4+ or CD8+ T cells sorted from blood, sampled in a trial of the OX40 agonist ivuxolimab. The receptor's source is an adult with an advanced solid tumor such as melanoma, head and neck, liver or kidney cancer. The chain employs TRBV11-3 and TRBJ2-3; possible D gene TRBD1, 6 bases. CDR3 in amino acids: CASSRGQDTDTQYF. CDR3 sequence (DNA): TGTGCCAGCAGCCGGGGACAAGACACAGATACGCAGTATTTT.